These T cell receptor beta chains were read from a single sample in a study of cytomegalovirus exposure and HLA in healthy donors. Repertoires were generated with immunoSEQ multiplex PCR, while TCRdb's copy carries only in-frame clones and drops some. The sample contains some 200,000 clones, roughly 84% of which appear only once. The sample consisted of PBMCs. All receptors derive from a woman in her forties or fifties in good health and CMV-seropositive. Each CDR3 is given with its conserved first and last residue. D genes are given only for firm matches. A clone size is listed for some rows: how often the clone was seen (once, few, many), or a class if it is expanded.

v_call	clone_size	j_call	d_call	cdr3_aa	cdr3_nt
TRBV15	.	TRBJ2-5	.	CATSRVRGTLETQYF	TGTGCCACCAGCAGAGTACGGGGTACATTGGAGACCCAGTACTTC
TRBV28	.	TRBJ1-2	TRBD1	CASSLSYRGLDYGYTF	TGTGCCAGCAGTTTAAGTTACAGGGGTTTAGACTATGGCTACACCTTC
TRBV5-5	.	TRBJ2-7	.	CASSSYGGHYEQYF	TGTGCCAGCAGCTCGTACGGGGGGCACTACGAGCAGTACTTC
TRBV29-1	.	TRBJ2-2	TRBD2	CSVAQGLAGGRSGELFF	TGCAGCGTTGCGCAGGGACTAGCGGGGGGCCGATCCGGGGAGCTGTTTTTT
TRBV10-3	.	TRBJ2-5	.	CAIAWTDQETQYF	TGTGCCATCGCTTGGACAGACCAAGAGACCCAGTACTTC
TRBV5-6	once	TRBJ2-2	.	CASRTDPGSENTGELFF	TGTGCCAGCAGAACGGATCCAGGTAGCGAAAACACCGGGGAGCTGTTTTTT
TRBV18	few	TRBJ2-5	.	CASSPMADEYQETQYF	TGTGCCAGCTCACCAATGGCGGATGAGTACCAAGAGACCCAGTACTTC
TRBV4-2	few	TRBJ2-3	.	CASSQGRGLPTDTQYF	TGTGCCAGCAGCCAAGGGCGGGGGCTTCCCACAGATACGCAGTATTTT
TRBV7-3	.	TRBJ2-2	TRBD1	CASRAGQGPTPNTGELFF	TGTGCCAGCAGGGCGGGACAGGGGCCGACCCCGAACACCGGGGAGCTGTTTTTT
TRBV10-1	.	TRBJ1-3	.	CASSAGCGNTIYF	TGCGCCAGCAGCGCAGGGTGCGGAAACACCATATATTTT
TRBV30	.	TRBJ1-2	.	CAWSARDYGYTF	TGTGCCTGGAGTGCCAGGGACTATGGCTACACCTTC
TRBV18	.	TRBJ1-2	.	CASSPLWTYRRNYGYTF	TGTGCCAGCTCACCACTTTGGACATACCGCAGAAACTATGGCTACACCTTC
TRBV6-5	.	TRBJ2-7	TRBD1	CASKLQGAHEQYF	TGTGCCAGCAAGCTACAGGGGGCCCACGAGCAATACTTC
TRBV5-4	.	TRBJ2-5	TRBD1	CASSQKTGKETQYF	TGTGCCAGCAGCCAGAAGACAGGGAAAGAGACCCAGTACTTC
TRBV6-1	.	TRBJ1-2	.	CASNGAGRGYTF	TGTGCCAGCAATGGGGCAGGGCGAGGCTACACCTTC
TRBV6-1	.	TRBJ1-5	.	CASGPNQPQHF	TGTGCCAGCGGCCCGAATCAGCCCCAGCATTTT
TRBV12-5	.	TRBJ2-3	TRBD2	CASGLGRGGCDTQYF	TGTGCTAGTGGTTTGGGGCGGGGGGGGTGTGATACGCAGTATTTT
TRBV5-1	.	TRBJ1-5	.	CASSLRENQPQHF	TGCGCCAGCAGCTTGCGAGAAAATCAGCCCCAGCATTTT
TRBV28	once	TRBJ2-3	TRBD1	CASSPSDRVDTQYF	TGTGCCAGCAGTCCAAGCGACAGGGTAGATACGCAGTATTTT
TRBV9	.	TRBJ2-1	TRBD2	CASSVSPGLAGAEQFF	TGTGCCAGCAGCGTAAGCCCGGGACTAGCGGGCGCTGAGCAGTTCTTC
TRBV2	few	TRBJ1-4	.	CASVRGPNEKLFF	TGTGCCAGCGTCAGGGGACCTAATGAAAAACTGTTTTTT
TRBV19	once	TRBJ2-7	TRBD2	CASSLHFTSGTYEQYF	TGTGCCAGTTCCCTACACTTCACTAGCGGGACCTACGAGCAGTACTTC
TRBV6-1	few	TRBJ1-5	TRBD1	CASSDFRGSNQPQHF	TGTGCCAGCAGTGACTTCAGGGGGAGCAATCAGCCCCAGCATTTT
TRBV28	once	TRBJ2-1	.	CASTPGVYYNEQFF	TGTGCCAGCACACCGGGGGTTTACTACAATGAGCAGTTCTTC
TRBV30	.	TRBJ2-5	.	CAWNEWANQGTQYF	TGTGCCTGGAATGAATGGGCCAACCAAGGGACCCAGTACTTC
TRBV6-1	.	TRBJ2-7	.	CASSPRRGGDYEQYF	TGTGCCAGCAGTCCCCGTAGGGGCGGGGACTACGAGCAGTACTTC
TRBV4-2	.	TRBJ2-2	TRBD2	CASSQTSGGAFVF	TGTGCCAGCAGCCAAACTAGCGGGGGGGCCTTCGTTTTT
TRBV12-5	few	TRBJ2-5	TRBD1	CASTGDRGPGETQYF	TGTGCTAGCACGGGGGACAGGGGGCCTGGAGAGACCCAGTACTTC
TRBV5-6	.	TRBJ2-1	.	CASSSAGNEQFF	TGTGCCAGCAGCTCCGCCGGGAATGAGCAGTTCTTC
TRBV5-1	.	TRBJ1-4	.	CASSRAGTTTNEKLFF	TGCGCCAGCAGTCGCGCAGGGACTACAACTAATGAAAAACTGTTTTTT
TRBV27	.	TRBJ2-1	TRBD1	CASSLGTGSRNEQFF	TGTGCCAGCAGTTTAGGGACAGGGTCGCGCAATGAGCAGTTCTTC
TRBV6-5	.	TRBJ1-2	.	CASSYSQAGPTYGYTF	TGTGCCAGCAGTTACTCTCAGGCAGGGCCAACCTATGGCTACACCTTC
TRBV18	.	TRBJ2-7	TRBD1	CASSPDREGEQYF	TGTGCCAGCTCACCTGACAGGGAAGGCGAGCAGTACTTC
TRBV27	once	TRBJ2-1	.	CASSLTGGPYNEQFF	TGTGCCAGCAGTTTAACGGGGGGCCCCTACAATGAGCAGTTCTTC
TRBV6-5	.	TRBJ2-7	.	CASSTASLNYEQYF	TGTGCCAGCTCCACGGCCTCCTTAAACTACGAGCAGTACTTC
TRBV6-5	.	TRBJ2-1	TRBD1	CASSYTGTGSYNEQFF	TGTGCCAGCAGTTACACTGGGACAGGGAGCTACAATGAGCAGTTCTTC
TRBV14	.	TRBJ2-7	.	CASSQLWDSPYEQYF	TGTGCCAGCAGCCAACTCTGGGACTCCCCCTACGAGCAGTACTTC
TRBV2	.	TRBJ1-1	TRBD1	CASSGGGGTEAFF	TGTGCCAGCAGTGGAGGGGGCGGCACTGAAGCTTTCTTT
TRBV18	.	TRBJ2-3	.	CASSPRQNTDTQYF	TGTGCCAGCTCACCCAGACAGAACACAGATACGCAGTATTTT
TRBV27	.	TRBJ2-7	TRBD1	CASSLYRDRAYEQYF	TGTGCCAGCAGTTTGTATCGGGACAGGGCCTACGAGCAGTACTTC
TRBV18	.	TRBJ2-6	.	CASMPGGANVLTF	TGTGCCAGTATGCCCGGTGGGGCCAACGTCCTGACTTTC
TRBV7-2	.	TRBJ1-5	TRBD1	CASSWQGDQPQHF	TGTGCCAGCAGCTGGCAGGGGGATCAGCCCCAGCATTTT